The 3 T cell receptor beta chains reported below all come from one sample, sequenced in a study of blood T cells in healthy people across ages. Using a J-beta primer mix together with a sample-barcoded 5' primer, a second PCR was run for roughly 6 to 11 cycles. TCRdb re-derived calls from the 5' RACE reads in MiXCR, one entry per CDR3 protein. This sample has roughly 800,000 distinct CDR3 sequences, with roughly 25% found just once. This same sample was also taken into another study, of T cells of mothers and their children.

Input material: blood. These TCRs come from a boy younger than 18 in good health.

This clonotype was picked up a small number of times. This rearrangement joins TRBV4-3 to TRBJ1-1; the D gene is possibly TRBD1 (5 bases). Germline V gene sequence: CDR1 LGHNA, CDR2 YSLEER. The CDR3 is 15 amino acids. V lost 0 bases, J lost 5 bases, and 13 bases lay in between. DNA for the CDR3: TGCGCCAGCAGCCAAGACAGGGCTCTAGGGACTGAAGCTTTCTTT. It codes for CASSQDRALGTEAFF.

The chain employs TRBV6-2 or TRBV6-3 and TRBJ1-5; D is unresolved. Germline CDR1 reads MNHEY; CDR2 reads SVGEGT. The CDR3 is 15 residues long. Trimming cost V 0 bases and J 7 bases, with 13 bases left between them. The CDR3 loop reads CASSYSAANYQPQHF. The CDR3 DNA sequence: TGTGCCAGCAGTTACTCGGCAGCGAACTACCAGCCCCAGCATTTT.

V and J are TRBV7-9 and TRBJ2-5, with D unresolved. Germline V gene lookup returns CDR1 SEHNR and CDR2 FQNEAQ (reference sequence). The V end was cut by 5 bases, the J end by 5 bases, with 15 bases between. CDR3 size: 14 residues. CDR3 in amino acids: CASSPNHLGETQYF. CDR3 coding DNA: TGTGCCAGCAGCCCAAACCACCTGGGGGAGACCCAGTACTTC.